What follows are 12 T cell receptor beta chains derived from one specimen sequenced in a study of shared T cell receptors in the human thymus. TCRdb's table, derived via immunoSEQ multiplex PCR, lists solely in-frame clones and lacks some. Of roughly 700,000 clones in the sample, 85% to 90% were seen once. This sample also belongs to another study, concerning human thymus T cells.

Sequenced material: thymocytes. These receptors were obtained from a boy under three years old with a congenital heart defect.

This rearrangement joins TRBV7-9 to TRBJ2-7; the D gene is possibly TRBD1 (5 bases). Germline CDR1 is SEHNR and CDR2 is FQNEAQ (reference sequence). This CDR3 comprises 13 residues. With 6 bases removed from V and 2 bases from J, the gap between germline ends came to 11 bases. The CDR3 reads CASRNDRTYEQYF. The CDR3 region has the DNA TGTGCCAGCAGGAATGACAGAACCTACGAGCAGTACTTC.

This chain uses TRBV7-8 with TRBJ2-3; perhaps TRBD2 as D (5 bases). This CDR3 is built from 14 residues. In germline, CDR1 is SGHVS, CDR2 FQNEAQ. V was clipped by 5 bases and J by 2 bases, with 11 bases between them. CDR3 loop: CASSGLPYTDTQYF. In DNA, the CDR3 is TGTGCCAGCAGCGGACTTCCATACACAGATACGCAGTATTTT.

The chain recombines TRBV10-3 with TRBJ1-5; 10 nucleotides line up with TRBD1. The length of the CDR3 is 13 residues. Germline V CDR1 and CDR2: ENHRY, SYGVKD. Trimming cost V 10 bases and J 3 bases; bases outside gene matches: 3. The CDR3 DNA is TGTGCCAGCGGGACAGGGGACAATCAGCCCCAGCATTTT. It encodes CASGTGDNQPQHF.

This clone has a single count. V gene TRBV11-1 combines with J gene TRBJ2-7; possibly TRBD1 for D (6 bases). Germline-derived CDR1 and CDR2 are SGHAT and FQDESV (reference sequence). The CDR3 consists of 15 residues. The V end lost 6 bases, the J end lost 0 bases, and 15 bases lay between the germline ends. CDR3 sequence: CASSSYRVSSYEQYF. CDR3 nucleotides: TGTGCCAGCAGTTCGTACAGGGTCAGCTCCTACGAGCAGTACTTC. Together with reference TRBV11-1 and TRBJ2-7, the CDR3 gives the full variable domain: EAEVAQSPRYKITEKSQAVAFWCDPISGHATLYWYRQILGQGPELLVQFQDESVVDDSQLPKDRFSAERLKGVDSTLKIQPAELGDSAMYLCASSSYRVSSYEQYFGPGTRLTVT.

The CDR3: CASSVGLAERDEQFF. CDR3 in DNA: TGTGCCAGCAGCGTTGGGCTAGCCGAGAGGGATGAGCAGTTCTTC. The chain is built from TRBV9 and TRBJ2-1, with D possibly being TRBD2 (5 bases). This CDR3 spans 15 amino acids. V was cut by 2 bases and J by 8 bases, with 17 bases left in between. Germline V gene data show CDR1 as SGDLS and CDR2 as YYNGEE.

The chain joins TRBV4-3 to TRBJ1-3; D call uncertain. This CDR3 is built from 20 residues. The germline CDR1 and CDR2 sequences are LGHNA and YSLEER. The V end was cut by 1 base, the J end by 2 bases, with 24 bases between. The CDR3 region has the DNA TGCGCCAGCAGCCAAGGGTTAAACGGGATCCCCCGACCAACTGGAAACACCATATATTTT. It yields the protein CASSQGLNGIPRPTGNTIYF.

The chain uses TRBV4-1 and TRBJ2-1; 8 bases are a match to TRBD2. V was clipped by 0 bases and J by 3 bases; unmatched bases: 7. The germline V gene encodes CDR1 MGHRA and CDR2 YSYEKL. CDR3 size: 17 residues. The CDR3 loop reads CASSQDGPSGGYNEQFF. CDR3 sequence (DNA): TGCGCCAGCAGCCAAGATGGACCGAGCGGGGGCTACAATGAGCAGTTCTTC.

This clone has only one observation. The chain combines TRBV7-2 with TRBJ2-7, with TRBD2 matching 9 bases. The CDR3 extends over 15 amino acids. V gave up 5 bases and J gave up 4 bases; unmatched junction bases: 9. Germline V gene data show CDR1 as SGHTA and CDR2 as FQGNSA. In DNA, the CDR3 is TGTGCCAGCAGCGCCCATAGCGGGAGCCGTTACGAGCAGTACTTC. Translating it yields CASSAHSGSRYEQYF.

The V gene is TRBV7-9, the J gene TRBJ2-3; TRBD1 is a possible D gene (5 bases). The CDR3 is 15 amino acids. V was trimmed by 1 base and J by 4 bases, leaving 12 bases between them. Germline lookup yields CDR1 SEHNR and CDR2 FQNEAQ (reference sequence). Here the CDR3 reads CASSLEQVVADTQYF. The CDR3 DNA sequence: TGTGCCAGCAGCTTAGAACAGGTGGTAGCAGATACGCAGTATTTT.

The CDR3: CASSSLAGTSYNEQFF. CDR3 DNA: TGTGCCAGCAGCTCGCTAGCGGGGACGTCCTACAATGAGCAGTTCTTC. The chain employs TRBV7-2 and TRBJ2-1, with 9 positions matching TRBD2. There are 16 residues in the CDR3. CDR1 is SGHTA, CDR2 FQGNSA, per germline. Trimming at V came to 4 bases and at J to 1 base, leaving 5 bases not matched to a gene. The complete variable domain, with remaining parts taken from reference TRBV7-2 and TRBJ2-1, reads GAGVSQSPSNKVTEKGKDVELRCDPISGHTALYWYRQSLGQGLEFLIYFQGNSAPDKSGLPSDRFSAERTGGSVSTLTIQRTQQEDSAVYLCASSSLAGTSYNEQFFGPGTRLTVL.

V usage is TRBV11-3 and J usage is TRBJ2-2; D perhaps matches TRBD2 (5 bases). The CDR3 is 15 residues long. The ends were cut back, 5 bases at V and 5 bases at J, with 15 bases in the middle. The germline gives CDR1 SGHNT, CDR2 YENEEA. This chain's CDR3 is CASSPDRTGTGELFF. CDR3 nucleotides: TGTGCCAGCAGCCCCGACCGTACGGGGACCGGGGAGCTGTTTTTT. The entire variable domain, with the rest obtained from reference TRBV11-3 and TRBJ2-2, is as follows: EAGVVQSPRYKIIEKKQPVAFWCNPISGHNTLYWYLQNLGQGPELLIRYENEEAVDDSQLPKDRFSAERLKGVDSTLKIQPAELGDSAVYLCASSPDRTGTGELFFGEGSRLTVL.

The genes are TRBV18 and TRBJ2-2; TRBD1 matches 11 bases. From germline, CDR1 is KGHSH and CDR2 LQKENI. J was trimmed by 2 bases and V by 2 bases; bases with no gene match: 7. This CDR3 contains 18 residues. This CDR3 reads CASSPWTGGELNTGELFF. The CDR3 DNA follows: TGTGCCAGCTCACCATGGACAGGGGGCGAGCTAAACACCGGGGAGCTGTTTTTT.